The 18 T cell receptor beta chains presented below share a single source sample, sequenced in a study of blood T cell repertoires in COVID-19 (dated by TCRdb to 2018 to 2020). The library came from the immunoSEQ multiplex PCR assay. TCRdb stores this immuneACCESS table with in-frame sequences only. Part of the clones is absent; in the studies checked, under half of the shortfall reflects unresolved V genes, and no reason is known for the rest. The sample profile shows about 440,000 clones; 88% of them were found once. Jointly, the top ten make up 10% to 15% of the sample. Sequenced input: peripheral blood. The receptors originated from a woman in her forties or fifties with COVID-19, enrolled during active disease.

The genes are TRBV30 and TRBJ2-1, with 9 positions matching TRBD2. This CDR3 contains 17 residues. Germline CDR1 GTSNPN, CDR2 SVGIG (reference sequence). V shed 2 bases, J shed 0 bases, and the junction held 8 bases outside the gene matches. CDR3 in amino acids: CAWSSKLAGRSYNEQFF. The CDR3 bases are TGTGCCTGGAGTTCAAAGCTAGCGGGGCGCTCCTACAATGAGCAGTTCTTC.

V gene TRBV5-1 combines with J gene TRBJ2-1; tentative D call: TRBD2 (7 bases). This CDR3 is 16 amino acids long. V was trimmed by 4 bases and J by 1 base, leaving 15 bases between them. Per germline, CDR1 SGHRS and CDR2 YFSETQ. The CDR3 DNA reads as TGCGCCAGCAGCCCGGGCGGGGGCGCGTCCTACAATGAGCAGTTCTTC. The encoded protein is CASSPGGGASYNEQFF.

This chain uses TRBV18 with TRBJ2-7, with D tentatively TRBD1 (8 bases). V lost 3 bases and J lost 3, with 15 bases in between. This CDR3 spans 15 amino acids. In germline, CDR1 is KGHSH, CDR2 LQKENI. The CDR3: CASSPDREGNYEQYF. The CDR3 DNA sequence: TGTGCCAGCTCACCGGACAGGGAGGGGAACTACGAGCAGTACTTC.

This clone was found once. This chain connects TRBV11-2 to TRBJ2-6; the match to TRBD1 covers 10 bases. J was trimmed by 0 bases and V by 5 bases; bases with no gene match: 7. This CDR3 is 18 amino acids long. Germline lookup yields CDR1 SGHAT and CDR2 FQNNGV. The CDR3 sequence is CASSGGTGARSGANVLTF. Here the CDR3 DNA reads TGTGCCAGCAGCGGGGGGACAGGGGCCCGCTCTGGGGCCAACGTCCTGACTTTC.

The chain joins TRBV14 to TRBJ1-2; D not resolved. CDR3 length: 14 amino acids. V lost 2 bases and J lost 4, with 11 bases in between. From germline, CDR1 is SGHDN and CDR2 FVKESK. CDR3 in DNA: TGTGCCAGCAGCCAAACTAGCGGCCCCTATGGCTACACCTTC. This gives the protein CASSQTSGPYGYTF.

The V and J genes are TRBV6-6 and TRBJ1-6; D is perhaps TRBD1 (5 bases). V was shortened by 5 bases and J by 10 bases, with 9 bases between the two germline ends. Germline CDR1 is MNHNY and CDR2 is SVGAGI (reference sequence). The CDR3 spans 12 residues. As DNA, the CDR3 is TGTGCCAGCAGTACGGGGGACTCACCCCTCCACTTT. Its translation is CASSTGDSPLHF.

The chain links TRBV27 to TRBJ1-6; D possibly corresponds to TRBD1 (6 bases). There are 12 residues in the CDR3. Trimming removed 10 bases from V and 7 bases from J, with 11 bases in between. Germline V lookup: CDR1 MNHEY, CDR2 SMNVEV (reference sequence). For the CDR3, the DNA is TGTGCCACCCGTACAGGGAATTCACCCCTCCACTTT. Its protein product is CATRTGNSPLHF.

V and J are TRBV12-3 or TRBV12-4 and TRBJ2-3; D unclear. Trimming stripped 6 bases from V and 5 bases from J, with 12 bases between. The CDR3 is 13 residues long. In DNA, the CDR3 is TGTGCCAGCAGCCTGGGCCAAGGAGATACGCAGTATTTT. Its translation is CASSLGQGDTQYF.

This clone was observed a few times. V usage is TRBV7-2 and J usage is TRBJ1-1, with D possibly matching TRBD1 (5 bases). The ends were cut back, 3 bases at V and 4 bases at J, with 12 bases in the middle. The length of the CDR3 is 14 residues. The germline CDR1 and CDR2 sequences are SGHTA and FQGNSA. Here the CDR3 reads CASSFRSGGTEAFF. The CDR3 region has the DNA TGTGCCAGCAGCTTTCGTTCGGGGGGCACTGAAGCTTTCTTT.

J is TRBJ1-4 and V is TRBV4-1, with TRBD1 matching over 7 bases. V was pared by 3 bases and J by 13 bases, with 14 bases of the junction left unmatched. The CDR3 has 15 amino acids. CDR1 and CDR2 (germline): MGHRA, YSYEKL. The CDR3 loop reads CASSHSLTGAGVLFF. The CDR3, as DNA: TGCGCCAGCAGCCACTCCCTAACAGGGGCCGGGGTACTGTTTTTT.

This clone was observed a single time. The chain couples TRBV10-3 to TRBJ2-7; 7 nucleotides align to TRBD1. The CDR3 is 14 residues long. CDR1 and CDR2 from the germline V gene are ENHRY and SYGVKD. Germline trimming cut 5 bases from V and 5 bases from J; bases unmatched to any gene: 9. This CDR3 is CAISLGGIGNEQYF. CDR3 DNA sequence: TGTGCCATCAGTCTAGGGGGCATTGGAAACGAGCAGTACTTC.

Of note for this clone: One junction end disagrees with the germline gene, perhaps due to a read error. V and J are TRBV3-1 (or the pseudogene TRBV3-2) and TRBJ1-5, with TRBD1 identical over 9 bases. The CDR3 spans 13 residues. CDR1 is LGHDT and CDR2 is YNNKEL in the germline V gene (reference sequence). The CDR3 spells CASSQDPRDRVYF. CDR3 sequence (DNA): TGTGCCAGCAGCCAAGACCCCAGGGACAGGGTTTATTTT.

This clone has more than one count but fewer than ten. The V gene is TRBV9, the J gene TRBJ2-2; no reliable D call. The CDR3 extends over 13 amino acids. The V end lost 9 bases, the J end lost 2 bases, and 11 bases lay between the germline ends. CDR1 and CDR2 (germline): SGDLS, YYNGEE. The CDR3 spells CATSKLNTGELFF. For the CDR3, the DNA is TGTGCCACCTCAAAACTTAACACCGGGGAGCTGTTTTTT. The whole variable domain, remainder taken from reference TRBV9 and TRBJ2-2, is DSGVTQTPKHLITATGQRVTLRCSPRSGDLSVYWYQQSLDQGLQFLIQYYNGEERAKGNILERFSAQQFPDLHSELNLSSLELGDSALYFCATSKLNTGELFFGEGSRLTVL.

This chain joins TRBV19 and TRBJ2-1; 7 nucleotides match TRBD1. The CDR3 runs to 15 residues. Trimming at V came to 0 bases and at J to 8 bases, leaving 7 bases not matched to a gene. The V gene's germline CDR1 is LNHDA and CDR2 SQIVND (reference sequence). For the CDR3, the DNA is TGTGCCAGTAGTATAGATACGACAGGGTTGGATGAGCAGTTCTTC. Translating it yields CASSIDTTGLDEQFF. Filled out from reference TRBV19 and TRBJ2-1, the complete variable domain reads DGGITQSPKYLFRKEGQNVTLSCEQNLNHDAMYWYRQDPGQGLRLIYYSQIVNDFQKGDIAEGYSVSREKKESFPLTVTSAQKNPTAFYLCASSIDTTGLDEQFFGPGTRLTVL.

The V gene is TRBV1, the J gene TRBJ1-5; TRBD1, the D gene given by the table, was not confirmed from the DNA. TRBV1 constitutes a pseudogene. The CDR3 loop spans 17 amino acids. The chain's CDR3 is CTSSQLPVGPWNQPQHF. CDR3 DNA: TGCACCAGCAGCCAACTACCCGTGGGCCCCTGGAATCAGCCCCAGCATTTT.

The chain combines TRBV5-5 with TRBJ1-2, with D perhaps matching TRBD1 (5 bases). The germline CDR1 and CDR2 sequences are SGHKS and YYEKEE (reference sequence). The CDR3 length is 15 residues. Trimming took 0 bases from V and 4 from J, leaving 13 bases between them. DNA for the CDR3: TGTGCCAGCAGCTTGGGTGGAGGAGGGACCTATGGCTACACCTTC. Translation: CASSLGGGGTYGYTF. The full variable domain, with the rest looked up from reference TRBV5-5 and TRBJ1-2, is DAGVTQSPTHLIKTRGQQVTLRCSPISGHKSVSWYQQVLGQGPQFIFQYYEKEERGRGNFPDRFSARQFPNYSSELNVNALLLGDSALYLCASSLGGGGTYGYTFGSGTRLTVV.

The genes are TRBV3-1 (or the pseudogene TRBV3-2) and TRBJ1-2; D uncertain. Trimming pared 1 base from V and 4 bases from J, leaving 13 bases between. The CDR3 runs 15 residues. The germline V gene encodes CDR1 LGHDT and CDR2 YNNKEL (reference sequence). For the CDR3, the DNA is TGTGCCAGCAGCCAAGGAGAGGGTCTTTTCTATGGCTACACCTTC. Encoded protein: CASSQGEGLFYGYTF.

This clone was found once. The chain combines TRBV2 with TRBJ2-7; perhaps TRBD2 as D (5 bases). This CDR3 region has 13 residues. Per the germline V gene, CDR1 is SNHLY and CDR2 is FYNNEI. V lost 6 bases and J 2 bases, leaving 11 bases between the germline ends. In DNA, the CDR3 is TGTGCCAGCAGCTCGGACGGGACCTACGAGCAGTACTTC. It specifies CASSSDGTYEQYF.